This TCR beta chain is from a study of blood T cells in healthy people across ages. The use of a sample-barcoded 5' primer and a J-beta primer mix characterized a second PCR of roughly 6 to 12 cycles. TCRdb re-derived calls from the 5' RACE reads in MiXCR, one entry per CDR3 protein. This sample has over 600,000 distinct CDR3 sequences, with approximately 21% found just once. This clonotype was seen only a few times. The germline CDR1 and CDR2 sequences are SQVTM and ANQGSEA. The ends lost 7 bases at V and 7 bases at J; junction bases unmatched: 9. The CDR3 runs 13 residues. This receptor was obtained from a man between 65 and 85 years old in good health. Source material: blood. The chain employs TRBV29-1 and TRBJ1-4; the match to TRBD1 covers 7 bases. CDR3 protein: CSAPAGGGEKLFF. The CDR3 coding sequence is TGCAGCGCCCCAGCAGGGGGTGGTGAAAAACTGTTTTTT.